The T cell receptor (beta chain) under discussion was sequenced for a study of beta chain features in type 1 diabetes. The authors reverse transcribed all of the isolated RNA, so sequencing captured expressed TCRB transcripts. The repertoire was sequenced with immunoSEQ multiplex PCR; TCRdb's copy has only in-frame clones and lacks some. The table lists fewer than 250,000 clones, about 70% of them singletons. The germline V gene has CDR1 LGHNA and CDR2 YNFKEQ. This CDR3 contains 14 residues. Trimming removed 9 bases from V and 5 bases from J, with 17 bases in between. The rearrangement links TRBV4-2 to TRBJ2-1, with D perhaps TRBD1 (5 bases). This sequence was found in a young man in good health. Sequencing was performed on naive CD4+ T cells from blood. CDR3: CASTSSWTNNEQFF. CDR3 nucleotide sequence: TGTGCCAGTACATCCTCCTGGACAAACAATGAGCAGTTCTTC.